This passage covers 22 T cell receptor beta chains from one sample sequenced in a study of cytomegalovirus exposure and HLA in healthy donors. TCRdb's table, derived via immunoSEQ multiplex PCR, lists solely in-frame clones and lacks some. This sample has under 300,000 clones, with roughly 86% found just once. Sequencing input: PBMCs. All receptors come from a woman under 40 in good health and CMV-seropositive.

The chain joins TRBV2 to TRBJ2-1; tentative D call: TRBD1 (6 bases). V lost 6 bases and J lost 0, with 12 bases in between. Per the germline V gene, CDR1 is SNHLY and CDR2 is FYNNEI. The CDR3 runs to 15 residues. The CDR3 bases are TGTGCCAGCAGACCCTCGGACAGCTCCTACAATGAGCAGTTCTTC. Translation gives CASRPSDSSYNEQFF.

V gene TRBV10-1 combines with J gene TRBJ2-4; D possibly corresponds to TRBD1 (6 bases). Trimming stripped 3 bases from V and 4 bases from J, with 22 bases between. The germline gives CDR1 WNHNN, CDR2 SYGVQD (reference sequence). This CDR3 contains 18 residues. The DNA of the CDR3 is TGCGCCAGCAGTGACGGCATGGGCGGTCTAGGGGGAAAAAACATTCAGTACTTC. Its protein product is CASSDGMGGLGGKNIQYF.

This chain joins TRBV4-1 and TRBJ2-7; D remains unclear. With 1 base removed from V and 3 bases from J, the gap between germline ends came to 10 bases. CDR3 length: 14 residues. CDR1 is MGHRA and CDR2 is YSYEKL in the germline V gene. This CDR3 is CASSQVSIDYEQYF. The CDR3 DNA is TGCGCCAGCAGCCAAGTTTCTATAGACTACGAGCAGTACTTC.

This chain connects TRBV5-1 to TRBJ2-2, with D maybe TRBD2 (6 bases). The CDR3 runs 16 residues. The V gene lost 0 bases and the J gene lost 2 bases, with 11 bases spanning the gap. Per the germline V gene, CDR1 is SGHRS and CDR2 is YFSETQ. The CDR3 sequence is CASSLAVGGNTGELFF. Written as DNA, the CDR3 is TGCGCCAGCAGCTTGGCCGTGGGGGGAAACACCGGGGAGCTGTTTTTT.

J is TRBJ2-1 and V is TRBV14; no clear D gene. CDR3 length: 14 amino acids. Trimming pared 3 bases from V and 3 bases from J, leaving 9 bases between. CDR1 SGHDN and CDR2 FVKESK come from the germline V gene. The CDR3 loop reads CASSHLDHYNEQFF. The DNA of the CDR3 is TGTGCCAGCAGCCATCTAGACCACTACAATGAGCAGTTCTTC.

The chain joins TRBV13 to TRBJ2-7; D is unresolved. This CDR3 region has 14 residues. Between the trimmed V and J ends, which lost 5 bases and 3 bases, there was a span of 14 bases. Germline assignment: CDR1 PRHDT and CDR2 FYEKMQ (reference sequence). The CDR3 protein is CASSPPGDRYEQYF. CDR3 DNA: TGTGCCAGCAGCCCCCCAGGCGACCGCTACGAGCAGTACTTC.

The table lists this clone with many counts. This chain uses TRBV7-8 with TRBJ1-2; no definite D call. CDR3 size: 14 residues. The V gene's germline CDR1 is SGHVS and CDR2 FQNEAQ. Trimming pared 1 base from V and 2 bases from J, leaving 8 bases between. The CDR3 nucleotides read TGTGCCAGCAGCTTAGGGGCGGGCAACTATGGCTACACCTTC. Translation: CASSLGAGNYGYTF.

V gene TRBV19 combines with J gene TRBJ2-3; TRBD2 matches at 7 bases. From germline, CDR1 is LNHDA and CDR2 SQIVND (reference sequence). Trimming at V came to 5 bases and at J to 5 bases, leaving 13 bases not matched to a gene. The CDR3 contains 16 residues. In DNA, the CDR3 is TGTGCCAGTAGTTTTGCGACTAGCCAGTACCGAGATACGCAGTATTTT. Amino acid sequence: CASSFATSQYRDTQYF.

As DNA, the CDR3 is TGTGCCAGCAGGGAGACAGGCGCCGGGGAGCTGTTTTTT. It encodes CASRETGAGELFF. The chain joins TRBV2 to TRBJ2-2, with D perhaps TRBD1 (6 bases). There are 13 residues in the CDR3. Trimming removed 6 bases at V and 6 bases at J, with 11 bases between. Per the germline V gene, CDR1 is SNHLY and CDR2 is FYNNEI.

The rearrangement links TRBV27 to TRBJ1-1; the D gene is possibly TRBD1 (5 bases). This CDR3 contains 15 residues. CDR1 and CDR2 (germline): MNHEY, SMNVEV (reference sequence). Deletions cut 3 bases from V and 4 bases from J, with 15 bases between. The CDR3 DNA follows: TGTGCCAGCAGTTTTCAGGGAAAGGGTGTCACTGAAGCTTTCTTT. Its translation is CASSFQGKGVTEAFF.

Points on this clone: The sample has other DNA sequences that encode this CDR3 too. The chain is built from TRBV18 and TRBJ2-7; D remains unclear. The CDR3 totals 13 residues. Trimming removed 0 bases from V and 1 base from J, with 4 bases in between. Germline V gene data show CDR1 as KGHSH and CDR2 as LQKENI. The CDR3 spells CASSPPSSYEQYF. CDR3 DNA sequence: TGTGCCAGCTCACCACCTAGTTCCTACGAGCAGTACTTC.

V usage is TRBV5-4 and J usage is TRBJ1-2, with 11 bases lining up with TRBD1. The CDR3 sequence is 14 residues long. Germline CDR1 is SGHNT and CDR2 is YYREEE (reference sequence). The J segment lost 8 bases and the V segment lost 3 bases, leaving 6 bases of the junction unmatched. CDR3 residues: CASSSGQGAGGYTF. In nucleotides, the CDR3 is TGTGCCAGCAGCTCAGGACAGGGGGCAGGAGGCTACACCTTC.

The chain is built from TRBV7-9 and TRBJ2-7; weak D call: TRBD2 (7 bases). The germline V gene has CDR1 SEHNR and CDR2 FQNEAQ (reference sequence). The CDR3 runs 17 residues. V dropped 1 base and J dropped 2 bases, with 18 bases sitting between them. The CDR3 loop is CASSLGQGGTTTYEQYF. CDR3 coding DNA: TGTGCCAGCAGCTTAGGTCAGGGAGGGACAACAACCTACGAGCAGTACTTC.

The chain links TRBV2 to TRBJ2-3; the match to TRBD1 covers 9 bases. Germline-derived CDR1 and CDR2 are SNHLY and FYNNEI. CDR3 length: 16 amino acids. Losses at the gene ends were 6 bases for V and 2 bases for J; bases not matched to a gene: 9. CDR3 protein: CASSIRRDRVTDTQYF. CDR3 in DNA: TGTGCCAGCAGCATTCGCCGGGACAGGGTCACAGATACGCAGTATTTT.

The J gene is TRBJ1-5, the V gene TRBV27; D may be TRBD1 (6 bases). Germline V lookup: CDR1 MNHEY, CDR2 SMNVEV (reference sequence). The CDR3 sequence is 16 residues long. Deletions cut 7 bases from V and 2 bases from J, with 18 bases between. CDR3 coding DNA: TGTGCCAGCAACGGGGAGGGAAGGACAGGCAATCAGCCCCAGCATTTT. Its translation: CASNGEGRTGNQPQHF.

CDR3 amino acids: CASSLDRDKAFF. In DNA form, the CDR3 reads TGCGCCAGCAGCTTAGACAGGGATAAAGCTTTCTTT. J is TRBJ1-1 and V is TRBV5-1, with TRBD1 matching 7 bases. The V gene end was trimmed by 2 bases and the J gene end by 9 bases; junction bases not matched to a gene: 4. The germline V gene encodes CDR1 SGHRS and CDR2 YFSETQ. The CDR3 runs to 12 residues.

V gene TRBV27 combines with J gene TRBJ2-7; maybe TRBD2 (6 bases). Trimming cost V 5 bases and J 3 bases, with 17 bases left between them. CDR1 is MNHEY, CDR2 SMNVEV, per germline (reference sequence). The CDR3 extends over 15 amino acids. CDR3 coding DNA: TGTGCCAGCAGTCCCCCTACCGGGAGTCTCTACGAGCAGTACTTC. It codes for CASSPPTGSLYEQYF.

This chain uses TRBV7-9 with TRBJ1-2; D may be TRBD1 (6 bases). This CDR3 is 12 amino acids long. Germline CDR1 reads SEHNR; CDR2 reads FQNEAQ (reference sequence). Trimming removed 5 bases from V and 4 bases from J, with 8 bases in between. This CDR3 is CASSPQGYGYTF. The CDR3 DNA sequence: TGTGCCAGCAGCCCACAGGGCTATGGCTACACCTTC.

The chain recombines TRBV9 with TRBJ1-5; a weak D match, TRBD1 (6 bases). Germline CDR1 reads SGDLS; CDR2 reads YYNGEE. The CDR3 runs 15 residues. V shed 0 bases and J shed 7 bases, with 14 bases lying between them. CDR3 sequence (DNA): TGTGCCAGCAGCGTAGACAGGGAAGTTCGGCAGCCCCAGCATTTT. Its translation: CASSVDREVRQPQHF.

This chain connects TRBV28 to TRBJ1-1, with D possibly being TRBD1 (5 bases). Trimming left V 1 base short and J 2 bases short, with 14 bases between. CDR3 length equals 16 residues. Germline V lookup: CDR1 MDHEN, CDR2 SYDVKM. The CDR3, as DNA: TGTGCCAGCAGTTTATTGCGGGGCCCTTTCAACACTGAAGCTTTCTTT. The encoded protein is CASSLLRGPFNTEAFF.

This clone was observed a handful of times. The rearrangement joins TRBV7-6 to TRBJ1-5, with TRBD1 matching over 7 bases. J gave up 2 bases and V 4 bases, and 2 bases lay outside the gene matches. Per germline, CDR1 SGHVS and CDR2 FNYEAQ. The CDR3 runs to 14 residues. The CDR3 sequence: CASSSGTGNQPQHF. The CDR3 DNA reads TGTGCCAGCAGCTCCGGGACAGGCAATCAGCCCCAGCATTTT. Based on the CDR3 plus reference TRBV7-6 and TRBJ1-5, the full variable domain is GAGVSQSPRYKVTKRGQDVALRCDPISGHVSLYWYRQALGQGPEFLTYFNYEAQQDKSGLPNDRFSAERPEGSISTLTIQRTEQRDSAMYRCASSSGTGNQPQHFGDGTRLSIL.

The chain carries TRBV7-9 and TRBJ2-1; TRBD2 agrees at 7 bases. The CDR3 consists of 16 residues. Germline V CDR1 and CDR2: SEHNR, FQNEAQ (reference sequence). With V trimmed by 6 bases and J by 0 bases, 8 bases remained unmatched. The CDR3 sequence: CASRSTGGSSYNEQFF. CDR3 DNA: TGTGCCAGCAGGTCTACGGGCGGGAGCTCCTACAATGAGCAGTTCTTC.